The 23 T cell receptor beta chains presented below share a single source sample, sequenced in a study of blood T cell repertoires in COVID-19. TCRdb's copy holds only in-frame clones and misses some; the assay was immunoSEQ multiplex PCR. Among roughly 99,000 clones, 75% to 95% were seen once, and the ten largest hold less than 1.5%. Sequencing used peripheral blood. The source is a woman aged 25 to 39 with acute or convalescent COVID-19.

This chain links TRBV28 with TRBJ2-7; 8 bases line up with TRBD2. The germline V gene encodes CDR1 MDHEN and CDR2 SYDVKM. This CDR3 has 15 residues. V gave up 6 bases and J gave up 2 bases; unmatched junction bases: 9. Here the CDR3 DNA reads TGTGCCAGCAGCCGATCTAGCGGGTCGACCTACGAGCAGTACTTC. This encodes CASSRSSGSTYEQYF.

The J gene is TRBJ1-2, the V gene TRBV5-4, with 11 bases matching TRBD1. V was clipped by 4 bases and J by 3 bases; unmatched bases: 8. Germline loops: CDR1 SGHNT, CDR2 YYREEE (reference sequence). The CDR3 is made up of 16 amino acids. CDR3 DNA sequence: TGTGCCAGCAGCCTGAAAGGGACAGGGGGGTACTATGGCTACACCTTC. As protein: CASSLKGTGGYYGYTF.

The V and J genes are TRBV25-1 and TRBJ1-1; 7 nucleotides agree with TRBD1. The germline CDR1 and CDR2 sequences are MGHDK and SYGVNS. Losses at the gene ends were 4 bases for V and 7 bases for J; bases not matched to a gene: 6. The CDR3 has 13 residues. The CDR3 coding sequence is TGTGCCAGCAGTGGAGGGGGACAGAATGAAGCTTTCTTT. Translation: CASSGGGQNEAFF.

The V and J genes are TRBV28 and TRBJ2-7; possibly TRBD1 for D (5 bases). Germline loops: CDR1 MDHEN, CDR2 SYDVKM. The V and J ends lost 1 base and 1 base respectively, with 8 bases between them. There are 14 residues in the CDR3. In DNA form, the CDR3 reads TGTGCCAGCAGTTTATTGGCAGGGTCCTACGAGCAGTACTTC. This encodes CASSLLAGSYEQYF.

This clone was counted only a few times. DNA for the CDR3: TGTGCCACTACGGGGGGTGCAGGGGCCAACTACGAGCAGTACTTC. This codes for CATTGGAGANYEQYF. The chain couples TRBV10-3 to TRBJ2-7; TRBD2 is a possible D gene (7 bases). V was trimmed by 10 bases and J by 3 bases, leaving 22 bases between them. The CDR3 covers 15 residues. Germline assignment: CDR1 ENHRY and CDR2 SYGVKD.

V and J are TRBV11-1 and TRBJ2-7, with D unresolved. Germline V lookup: CDR1 SGHAT, CDR2 FQDESV (reference sequence). V dropped 5 bases and J dropped 0 bases, with 5 bases sitting between them. The CDR3 loop spans 12 amino acids. The CDR3 reads CASSQNSYEQYF. For the CDR3, the DNA is TGTGCCAGCAGCCAGAACTCCTACGAGCAGTACTTC.

The chain recombines TRBV5-5 with TRBJ2-7, with TRBD2 matching 12 bases. The CDR3 extends over 17 amino acids. Trimming took 0 bases from V and 6 from J; bases not matched to a gene: 10. From germline, CDR1 is SGHKS and CDR2 YYEKEE (reference sequence). The CDR3 coding sequence is TGTGCCAGCAGCTTGGTTAACGGGCTAGCGGGAGGGAGCGAGCAGTACTTC. It specifies CASSLVNGLAGGSEQYF.

The chain carries TRBV7-2 and TRBJ2-1, with 7 bases fitting TRBD2. With 5 bases clipped from V and 1 base from J, the junction kept 5 bases outside the gene matches. Per the germline V gene, CDR1 is SGHTA and CDR2 is FQGNSA. The CDR3 runs 15 residues. The CDR3 spells CASSLLAMSYNEQFF. The CDR3 nucleotides are TGTGCCAGCAGCCTACTAGCGATGTCCTACAATGAGCAGTTCTTC.

The chain is built from TRBV30 and TRBJ1-2, with D perhaps TRBD1 (6 bases). CDR3 length: 13 residues. Trimming pared 0 bases from V and 7 bases from J, leaving 12 bases between. The germline V gene has CDR1 GTSNPN and CDR2 SVGIG (reference sequence). Here the CDR3 DNA reads TGTGCCTGGAGTGTAGGGGACAAGACTGGCTACACCTTC. Residues: CAWSVGDKTGYTF.

This clone has just one count. V is TRBV6-5 and J is TRBJ1-5, with D unclear. CDR3 size: 14 residues. Germline CDR1 reads MNHEY; CDR2 reads SVGAGI. Trimming cost V 8 bases and J 7 bases, with 18 bases left between them. The CDR3, as DNA: TGTGCCAGCGCCCCCAATGCCGGAGCCCAGCCCCAGCATTTT. Translated: CASAPNAGAQPQHF.

This clone was recorded once. The chain carries TRBV7-3 and TRBJ2-6, with 8 bases identical to TRBD2. CDR3 length: 16 residues. V was pared by 4 bases and J by 4 bases, with 6 bases of the junction left unmatched. The germline CDR1 and CDR2 sequences are SGHTA and FQGTGA. Written as DNA, the CDR3 is TGTGCCAGCAGCTCCCGGGGGGGAGCCGGGGCCAACGTCCTGACTTTC. Translation: CASSSRGGAGANVLTF.

CDR3 coding DNA: TGTGCCAGCAGTCGGCCGGGATACGAGCAGTACTTC. Its translation is CASSRPGYEQYF. This chain links TRBV6-2 or TRBV6-3 with TRBJ2-7; TRBD2 is a possible D gene (5 bases). The V gene's germline CDR1 is MNHEY and CDR2 SVGEGT. The CDR3 extends over 12 amino acids. V shed 5 bases and J shed 4 bases, with 9 bases lying between them.

The chain combines TRBV5-4 with TRBJ2-1, with 7 bases matching TRBD1. Germline lookup yields CDR1 SGHNT and CDR2 YYREEE (reference sequence). The CDR3 contains 16 residues. The trim removed 4 bases at V and 15 bases at J, leaving 22 bases unmatched. CDR3 region: CASSEEIPTGVPVRFF. The CDR3 coding sequence is TGTGCCAGCAGCGAAGAAATACCTACAGGGGTCCCCGTTCGGTTCTTC.

The CDR3 DNA reads TGTGCCAGTAGCATATCCGACTGGACACATGAAGCTTTCTTT. Translated: CASSISDWTHEAFF. V gene TRBV19 combines with J gene TRBJ1-1; maybe TRBD1 (5 bases). The CDR3 has 14 amino acids. The ends were cut back, 6 bases at V and 7 bases at J, with 18 bases in the middle. Germline V gives CDR1 LNHDA, CDR2 SQIVND (reference sequence).

The genes are TRBV28 and TRBJ1-4, with D perhaps TRBD1 (6 bases). The V gene lost 6 bases and the J gene lost 7 bases, with 12 bases spanning the gap. CDR3 length: 13 amino acids. Germline V gives CDR1 MDHEN, CDR2 SYDVKM. Written as DNA, the CDR3 is TGTGCCAGCAGCACAGGGTTCGGTGAAAAACTGTTTTTT. Its protein is CASSTGFGEKLFF.

This clone has just one count. V gene TRBV4-3 combines with J gene TRBJ2-2; TRBD2 matches 7 bases. The CDR3 has 15 residues. CDR1 and CDR2 (germline): LGHNA, YSLEER. The V and J ends lost 0 bases and 2 bases, in that order; junction bases with no gene match: 0. CDR3 residues: CASSQEAGNTGELFF. The CDR3 region has the DNA TGCGCCAGCAGCCAAGAAGCGGGAAACACCGGGGAGCTGTTTTTT.

This clone was counted only a few times. The chain couples TRBV11-2 to TRBJ2-6, with a possible D match to TRBD2 (6 bases). This CDR3 is built from 17 residues. V shed 10 bases and J shed 1 base, with 20 bases lying between them. Per germline, CDR1 SGHAT and CDR2 FQNNGV. CDR3 sequence (DNA): TGTGCCACCCCCCGCGGGGTACTGGGTTCTGGGGCCAACGTCCTGACTTTC. As protein: CATPRGVLGSGANVLTF.

The chain couples TRBV7-2 to TRBJ1-6; the D gene is possibly TRBD1 (6 bases). The V gene lost 10 bases and the J gene lost 8 bases, with 15 bases spanning the gap. Germline CDR1 reads SGHTA; CDR2 reads FQGNSA. This CDR3 spans 13 amino acids. In DNA, the CDR3 is TGTGCCATTACAACAGGGTGGGATTCACCCCTCCACTTT. It encodes CAITTGWDSPLHF.

The chain has TRBV18 and TRBJ2-7; D uncertain. Germline CDR1 KGHSH, CDR2 LQKENI. V was trimmed by 0 bases and J by 2 bases, leaving 8 bases between them. The CDR3 covers 14 residues. In DNA, the CDR3 is TGTGCCAGCTCACCACCGCTCGCGGCCTACGAGCAGTACTTC. Its protein product is CASSPPLAAYEQYF.

The V call is TRBV9, the J call TRBJ2-1; 11 nucleotides align to TRBD2. V lost 3 bases to trimming and J lost 0 bases; unmatched junction nucleotides: 8. Germline V CDR1 and CDR2: SGDLS, YYNGEE. This CDR3 contains 18 residues. The CDR3 protein is CASSASTSGDFSYNEQFF. The CDR3 DNA reads as TGTGCCAGCAGCGCATCGACTAGCGGGGATTTCTCCTACAATGAGCAGTTCTTC.

This clone appeared a few times. The chain has TRBV2 and TRBJ1-2; D remains unclear. V was shortened by 2 bases and J by 8 bases, with 15 bases between the two germline ends. The CDR3 sequence is 14 residues long. Germline CDR1 SNHLY, CDR2 FYNNEI. This CDR3 reads CASSEQVLAIGYTF. CDR3 coding DNA: TGTGCCAGCAGTGAACAGGTTTTAGCGATAGGCTACACCTTC.

The chain uses TRBV5-4 and TRBJ2-1; 8 bases match TRBD2. V was clipped by 5 bases and J by 0 bases; unmatched bases: 4. The CDR3 is 15 residues long. Germline V gene sequence: CDR1 SGHNT, CDR2 YYREEE (reference sequence). The CDR3 coding sequence is TGTGCCAGCAGTTTAGCGGGAAGCTCCTACAATGAGCAGTTCTTC. It translates to CASSLAGSSYNEQFF.

CDR3 amino acids: CASSPGARDTEAFF. The CDR3 nucleotides read TGTGCCAGCTCACCAGGGGCCAGGGACACTGAAGCTTTCTTT. The chain joins TRBV18 to TRBJ1-1, with D possibly being TRBD1 (5 bases). V was cut by 2 bases and J by 3 bases, with 10 bases left in between. Germline V CDR1 and CDR2: KGHSH, LQKENI. The CDR3 totals 14 residues.